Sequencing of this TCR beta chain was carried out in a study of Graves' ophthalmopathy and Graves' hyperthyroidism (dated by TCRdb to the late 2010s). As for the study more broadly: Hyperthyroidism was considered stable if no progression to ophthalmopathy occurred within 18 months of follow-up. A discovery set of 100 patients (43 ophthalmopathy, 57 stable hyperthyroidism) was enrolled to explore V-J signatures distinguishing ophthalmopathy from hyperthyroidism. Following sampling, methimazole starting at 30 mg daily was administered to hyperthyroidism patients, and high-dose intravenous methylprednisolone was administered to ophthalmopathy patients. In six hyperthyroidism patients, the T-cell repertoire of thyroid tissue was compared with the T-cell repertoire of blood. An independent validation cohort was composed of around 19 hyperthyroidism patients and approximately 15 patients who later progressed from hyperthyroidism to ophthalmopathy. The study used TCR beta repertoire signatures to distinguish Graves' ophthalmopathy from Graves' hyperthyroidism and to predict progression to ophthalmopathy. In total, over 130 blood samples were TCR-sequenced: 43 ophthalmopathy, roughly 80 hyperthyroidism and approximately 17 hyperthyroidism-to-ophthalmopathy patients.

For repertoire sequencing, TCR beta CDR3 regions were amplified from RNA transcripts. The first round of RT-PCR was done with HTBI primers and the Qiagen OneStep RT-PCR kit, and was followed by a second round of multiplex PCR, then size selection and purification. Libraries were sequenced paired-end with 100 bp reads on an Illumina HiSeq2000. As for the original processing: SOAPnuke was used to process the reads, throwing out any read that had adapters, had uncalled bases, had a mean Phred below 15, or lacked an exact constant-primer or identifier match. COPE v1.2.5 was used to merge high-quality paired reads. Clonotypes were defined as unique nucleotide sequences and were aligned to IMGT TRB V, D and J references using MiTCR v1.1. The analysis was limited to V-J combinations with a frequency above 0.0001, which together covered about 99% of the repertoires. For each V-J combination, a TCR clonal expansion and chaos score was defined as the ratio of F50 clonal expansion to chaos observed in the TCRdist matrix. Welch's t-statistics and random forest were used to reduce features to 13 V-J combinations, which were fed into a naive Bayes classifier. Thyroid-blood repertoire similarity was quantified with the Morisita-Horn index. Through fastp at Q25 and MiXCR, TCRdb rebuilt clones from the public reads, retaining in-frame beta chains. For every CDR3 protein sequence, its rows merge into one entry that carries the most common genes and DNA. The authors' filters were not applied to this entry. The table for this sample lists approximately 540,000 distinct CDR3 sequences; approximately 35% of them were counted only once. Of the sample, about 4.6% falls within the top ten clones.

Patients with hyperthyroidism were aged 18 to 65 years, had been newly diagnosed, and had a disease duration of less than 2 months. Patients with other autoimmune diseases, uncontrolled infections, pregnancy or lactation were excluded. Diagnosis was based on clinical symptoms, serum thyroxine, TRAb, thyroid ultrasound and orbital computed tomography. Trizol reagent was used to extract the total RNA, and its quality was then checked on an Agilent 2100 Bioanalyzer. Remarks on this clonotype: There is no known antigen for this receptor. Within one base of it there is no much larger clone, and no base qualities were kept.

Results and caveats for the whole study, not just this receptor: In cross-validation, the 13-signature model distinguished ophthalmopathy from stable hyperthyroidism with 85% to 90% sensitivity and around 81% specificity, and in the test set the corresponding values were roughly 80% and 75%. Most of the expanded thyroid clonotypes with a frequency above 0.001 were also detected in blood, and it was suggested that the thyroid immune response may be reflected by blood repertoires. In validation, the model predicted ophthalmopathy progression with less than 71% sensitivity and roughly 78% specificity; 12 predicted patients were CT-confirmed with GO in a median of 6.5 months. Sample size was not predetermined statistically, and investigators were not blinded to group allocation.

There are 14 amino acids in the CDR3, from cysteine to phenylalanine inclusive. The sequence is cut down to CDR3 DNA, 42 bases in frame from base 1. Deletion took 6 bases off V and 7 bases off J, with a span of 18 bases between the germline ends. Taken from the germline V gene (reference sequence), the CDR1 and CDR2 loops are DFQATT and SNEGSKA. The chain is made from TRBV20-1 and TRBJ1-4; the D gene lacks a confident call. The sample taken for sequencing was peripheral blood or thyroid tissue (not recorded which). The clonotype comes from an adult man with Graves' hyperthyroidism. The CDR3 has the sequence CSASSGRHTEKLFF. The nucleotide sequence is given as TGCAGTGCCTCCTCGGGTAGGCACACTGAAAAACTGTTTTTT.